This T cell receptor beta chain comes out of a study of OX40 agonist ivuxolimab in advanced cancers. TCRdb keeps only in-frame clones here, not all; method: immunoSEQ multiplex PCR. The sample has about 100,000 clones, roughly 90% seen once; the top ten hold about 0.17%. This CDR3 has 15 amino acids. The junction had 2 bases not matched to a gene; V was cut back by 6 bases and J by 1 base. Germline lookup yields CDR1 MNHNS and CDR2 SASEGT. The starting material was CD4+ or CD8+ T cells sorted from blood, obtained in a trial of the OX40 agonist ivuxolimab. V gene TRBV6-1 combines with J gene TRBJ2-1, with 11 positions matching TRBD1. The origin of this receptor is an adult with an advanced solid tumor such as melanoma, head and neck, liver or kidney cancer. CDR3 in DNA: TGTGCCAGCAGAGGACAGGGGGCTTCCTACAATGAGCAGTTCTTC. Its translation is CASRGQGASYNEQFF.